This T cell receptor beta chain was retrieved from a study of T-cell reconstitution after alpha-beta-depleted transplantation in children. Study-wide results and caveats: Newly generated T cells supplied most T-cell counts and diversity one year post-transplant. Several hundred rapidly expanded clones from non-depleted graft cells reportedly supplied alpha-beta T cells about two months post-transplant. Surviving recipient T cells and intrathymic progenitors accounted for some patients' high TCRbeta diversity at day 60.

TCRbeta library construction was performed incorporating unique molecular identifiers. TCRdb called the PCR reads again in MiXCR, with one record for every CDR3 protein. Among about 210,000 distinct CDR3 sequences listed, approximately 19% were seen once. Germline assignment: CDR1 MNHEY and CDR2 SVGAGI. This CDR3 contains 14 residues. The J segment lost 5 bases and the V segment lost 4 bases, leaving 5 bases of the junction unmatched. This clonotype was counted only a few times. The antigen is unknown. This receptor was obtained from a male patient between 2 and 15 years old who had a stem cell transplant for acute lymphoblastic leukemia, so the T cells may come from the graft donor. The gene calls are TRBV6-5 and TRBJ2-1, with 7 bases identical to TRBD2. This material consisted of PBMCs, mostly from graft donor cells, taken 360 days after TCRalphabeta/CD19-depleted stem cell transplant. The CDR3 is CASSWGGGNNEQFF. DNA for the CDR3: TGTGCCAGCAGTTGGGGGGGAGGTAACAATGAGCAGTTCTTC.